Each of the 15 T cell receptor beta chains below was sequenced from the same sample in a study of cytomegalovirus exposure and HLA in healthy donors. Primers for the PCR totalled 60 Vbeta and 13 Jbeta. The method was immunoSEQ multiplex PCR; TCRdb's version includes in-frame clones alone and lacks a portion of them. The repertoire holds about 130,000 clones, with less than 85% as singletons. The sequencing sample was made of PBMCs. These receptors were obtained from a man aged 30-40 years in good health and CMV-seropositive.

This chain connects TRBV5-6 to TRBJ1-2; D is unresolved. Trimming took off 5 bases at V and 7 bases at J, with 15 bases between the two ends. The CDR3 has 13 residues. Germline assignment: CDR1 SGHDT and CDR2 YYEEEE. The CDR3 DNA reads as TGTGCCAGCAGATTTCAGGAGGCGGGTGGCTACACCTTC. Protein product: CASRFQEAGGYTF.

This sequence joins TRBV2 and TRBJ2-1; 9 nucleotides line up with TRBD1. The germline V gene encodes CDR1 SNHLY and CDR2 FYNNEI. The CDR3 has 16 amino acids. CDR3 sequence: CVRDRVKTSTYNEQFF. The CDR3 DNA sequence: TGTGTTAGGGACAGGGTGAAGACTTCAACCTACAATGAGCAGTTCTTC.

The chain employs TRBV9 and TRBJ2-5; 12 nucleotides agree with TRBD2. The J call may be wrong; the DNA end is better matched by TRBJ2-7. The CDR3 loop spans 14 amino acids. The germline V gene has CDR1 SGDLS and CDR2 YYNGEE. CDR3 amino acids: CASSPGLAGYEQYF. The CDR3 DNA follows: TGTGCCAGCAGCCCTGGACTAGCGGGATACGAGCAGTACTTC.

The CDR3 DNA is TGTGCCTGGAGGGTGTCTCCGGGACAGGGTACGTTGGTGGCTAATGAAAAACTGTTTTTT. Protein sequence: CAWRVSPGQGTLVANEKLFF. The V and J genes are TRBV30 and TRBJ1-4, with 9 bases identical to TRBD1. Germline CDR1 GTSNPN, CDR2 SVGIG (reference sequence). CDR3 size: 20 residues. V dropped 3 bases and J dropped 3; count of bases not matched to a gene: 20.

The chain recombines TRBV11-2 with TRBJ1-1; D ambiguous. V was trimmed by 7 bases and J by 0 bases, leaving 6 bases between them. This CDR3 is 12 amino acids long. Germline V gives CDR1 SGHAT, CDR2 FQNNGV. DNA of the CDR3: TGTGCCAGCAAGAGAGTGAACACTGAAGCTTTCTTT. Translated, it gives CASKRVNTEAFF.

The V gene is TRBV12-5, the J gene TRBJ2-3, with D possibly matching TRBD1 (6 bases). This CDR3 region has 14 residues. The germline V and J ends were trimmed by 5 bases and 2 bases, with 11 bases remaining between them. Per the germline V gene, CDR1 is LGHNT and CDR2 is FRNRAP. CDR3 loop: CASGKDSYTDTQYF. As DNA, the CDR3 is TGTGCTAGTGGTAAGGACAGTTACACAGATACGCAGTATTTT.

This chain joins TRBV6-1 and TRBJ1-4; unclear D gene. The V end was cut by 3 bases, the J end by 3 bases, with 11 bases between. The CDR3 length is 15 residues. From germline, CDR1 is MNHNS and CDR2 SASEGT. CDR3 region: CASSEEPWANEKLFF. Written as DNA, the CDR3 is TGTGCCAGCAGTGAGGAGCCCTGGGCTAATGAAAAACTGTTTTTT.

The gene calls are TRBV6-5 and TRBJ2-4, with TRBD1 matching over 9 bases. The CDR3 is 15 amino acids. Germline assignment: CDR1 MNHEY and CDR2 SVGAGI. V gave up 6 bases and J gave up 8 bases; unmatched junction bases: 11. CDR3 region: CASRGTGYAGYIQYF. The CDR3 nucleotides are TGTGCCAGCAGAGGGACAGGGTATGCAGGATACATTCAGTACTTC.

This chain connects TRBV7-6 to TRBJ2-7, with D perhaps TRBD2 (5 bases). This CDR3 spans 14 amino acids. Germline CDR1 and CDR2: SGHVS and FNYEAQ. V lost 1 base and J lost 0, with 7 bases in between. Here the CDR3 reads CASSLGGYSYEQYF. As DNA, the CDR3 is TGTGCCAGCAGCTTAGGCGGGTACTCCTACGAGCAGTACTTC.

The chain couples TRBV27 to TRBJ2-4, with a weak D call TRBD1 (5 bases). This CDR3 is built from 15 residues. V was cut by 6 bases and J by 6 bases, with 18 bases left in between. Germline V gives CDR1 MNHEY, CDR2 SMNVEV (reference sequence). The CDR3 DNA sequence: TGTGCCAGCAGGACTCAAGTGGGGCTCAGAAACATTCAGTACTTC. Its protein is CASRTQVGLRNIQYF.

The V gene is TRBV5-1, the J gene TRBJ1-1; no clear D gene. Between the trimmed V and J ends, which lost 0 bases and 6 bases, there was a span of 6 bases. In germline, CDR1 is SGHRS, CDR2 YFSETQ. The CDR3 loop spans 12 amino acids. The CDR3 spells CASSLADSEAFF. Written as DNA, the CDR3 is TGCGCCAGCAGCTTGGCGGACTCTGAAGCTTTCTTT. Filled out from reference TRBV5-1 and TRBJ1-1, the complete variable domain reads KAGVTQTPRYLIKTRGQQVTLSCSPISGHRSVSWYQQTPGQGLQFLFEYFSETQRNKGNFPGRFSGRQFSNSRSEMNVSTLELGDSALYLCASSLADSEAFFGQGTRLTVV.

This clone was counted between two and nine times. The chain links TRBV10-1 to TRBJ2-3, with TRBD2 identical over 9 bases. Germline CDR1 is WNHNN and CDR2 is SYGVQD (reference sequence). The CDR3 contains 16 residues. The ends lost 0 bases at V and 4 bases at J; junction bases unmatched: 5. Written as DNA, the CDR3 is TGCGCCAGCAGTGAGTCGGCGGGGGGGCGCGCAGATACGCAGTATTTT. Translating gives CASSESAGGRADTQYF.

The chain carries TRBV15 and TRBJ2-6; tentative D call: TRBD2 (7 bases). Germline CDR1 is LNHNV and CDR2 is YYDKDF (reference sequence). The CDR3 runs to 16 residues. Trimming removed 5 bases at V and 11 bases at J, with 22 bases between. CDR3 residues: CATSEGEGGASDVLTF. The CDR3 bases are TGTGCCACCAGCGAGGGGGAGGGGGGTGCCTCCGACGTCCTGACTTTC.

The chain joins TRBV18 to TRBJ1-1, with 7 bases fitting TRBD1. The CDR3 contains 16 residues. Germline V gene sequence: CDR1 KGHSH, CDR2 LQKENI. With V trimmed by 4 bases and J by 1 base, 9 bases remained unmatched. CDR3 region: CASSRVQGSWNTEAFF. CDR3 sequence (DNA): TGTGCCAGCTCACGTGTACAGGGGAGTTGGAACACTGAAGCTTTCTTT.

The chain recombines TRBV10-1 with TRBJ2-4; 9 nucleotides match TRBD1. This CDR3 contains 16 residues. V gave up 2 bases and J gave up 9 bases; unmatched junction bases: 11. Germline CDR1 reads WNHNN; CDR2 reads SYGVQD (reference sequence). DNA of the CDR3: TGCGCCAGCAGTGAGAGGTGGCGGGACAGGGAGCCCATTCAGTACTTC. The encoded protein is CASSERWRDREPIQYF.